The subject of this entry is one TCR beta chain. Only in-frame clones appear in the TCRdb table, and some are missing; sequencing was by immunoSEQ multiplex PCR. Among some 200,000 clones listed, roughly four fifths were seen once. The CDR3 covers 14 residues. V trimming: 3 bases; J trimming: 5 bases; junction bases outside the gene matches: 2. Germline V gives CDR1 ENHRY, CDR2 SYGVKD. This entry comes from a study of blood T cell repertoires in COVID-19. Across the study: Sites across the United States, Italy and Spain contributed samples from acute and convalescent COVID-19.

The source of this sequence is a woman between 40 and 50 years old with acute or convalescent COVID-19. Material: peripheral blood. The chain has TRBV10-3 and TRBJ2-2; 8 positions match TRBD2. CDR3 in DNA: TGTGCCATCAGTGATGCGGGAGGAACCGGGGAGCTGTTTTTT. It codes for CAISDAGGTGELFF.